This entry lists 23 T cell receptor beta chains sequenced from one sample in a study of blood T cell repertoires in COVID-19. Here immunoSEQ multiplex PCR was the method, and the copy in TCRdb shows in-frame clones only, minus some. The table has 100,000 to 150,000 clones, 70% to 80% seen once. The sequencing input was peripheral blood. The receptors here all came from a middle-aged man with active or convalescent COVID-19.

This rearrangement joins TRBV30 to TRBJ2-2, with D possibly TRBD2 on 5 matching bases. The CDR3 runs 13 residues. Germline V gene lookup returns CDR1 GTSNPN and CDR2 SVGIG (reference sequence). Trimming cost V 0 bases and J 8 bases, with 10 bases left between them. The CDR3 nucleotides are TGTGCCTGGAGTGTGTCGGGGTTTGGGGAGCTGTTTTTT. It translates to CAWSVSGFGELFF.

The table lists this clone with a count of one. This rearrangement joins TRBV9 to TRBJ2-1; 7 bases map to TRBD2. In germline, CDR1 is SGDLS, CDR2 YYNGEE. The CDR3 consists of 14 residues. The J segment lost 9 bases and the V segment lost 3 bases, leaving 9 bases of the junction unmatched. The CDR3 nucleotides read TGTGCCAGCAGCGCCTTAACGGGAGGCCGTGAGCAGTTCTTC. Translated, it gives CASSALTGGREQFF.

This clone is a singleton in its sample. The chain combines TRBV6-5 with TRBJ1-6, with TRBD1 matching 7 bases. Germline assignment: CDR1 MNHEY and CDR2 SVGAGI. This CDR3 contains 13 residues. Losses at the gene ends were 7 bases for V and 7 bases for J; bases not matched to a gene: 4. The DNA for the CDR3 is TGTGCCAGCAATACAGGGGTAAATTCACCCCTCCACTTT. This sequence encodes CASNTGVNSPLHF.

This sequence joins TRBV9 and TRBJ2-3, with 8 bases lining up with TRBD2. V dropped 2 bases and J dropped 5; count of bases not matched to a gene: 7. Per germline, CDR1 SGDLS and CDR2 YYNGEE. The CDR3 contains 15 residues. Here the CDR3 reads CASSVTGGPGDTQYF. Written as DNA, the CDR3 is TGTGCCAGCAGCGTTACGGGAGGGCCGGGAGATACGCAGTATTTT.

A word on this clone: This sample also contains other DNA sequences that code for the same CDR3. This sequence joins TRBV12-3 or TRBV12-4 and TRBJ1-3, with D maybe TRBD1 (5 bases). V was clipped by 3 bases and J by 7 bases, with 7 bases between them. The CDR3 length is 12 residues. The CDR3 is CASSFGGNTIYF. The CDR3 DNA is TGTGCCAGCAGTTTTGGGGGGAACACCATATATTTT.

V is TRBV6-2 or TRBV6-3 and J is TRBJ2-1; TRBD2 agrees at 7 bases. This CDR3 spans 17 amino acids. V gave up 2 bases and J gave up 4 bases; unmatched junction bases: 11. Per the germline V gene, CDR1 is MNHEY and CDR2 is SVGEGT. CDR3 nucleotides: TGTGCCAGCAGTTACGCCGGATTAGCGGGTCAATACAATGAGCAGTTCTTC. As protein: CASSYAGLAGQYNEQFF.

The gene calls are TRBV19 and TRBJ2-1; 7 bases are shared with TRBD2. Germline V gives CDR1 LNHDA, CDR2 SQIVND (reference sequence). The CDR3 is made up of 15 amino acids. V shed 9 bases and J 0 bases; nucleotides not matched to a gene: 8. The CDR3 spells CASTSSGSSYNEQFF. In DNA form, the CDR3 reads TGTGCCAGCACCTCTAGCGGAAGCTCCTACAATGAGCAGTTCTTC.

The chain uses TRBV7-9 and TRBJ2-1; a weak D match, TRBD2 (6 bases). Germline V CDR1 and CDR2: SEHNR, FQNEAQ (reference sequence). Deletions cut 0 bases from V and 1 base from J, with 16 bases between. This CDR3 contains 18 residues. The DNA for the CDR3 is TGTGCCAGCAGCTTAGCGGGCCAGCGGGTACGGTCCTACAATGAGCAGTTCTTC. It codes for CASSLAGQRVRSYNEQFF.

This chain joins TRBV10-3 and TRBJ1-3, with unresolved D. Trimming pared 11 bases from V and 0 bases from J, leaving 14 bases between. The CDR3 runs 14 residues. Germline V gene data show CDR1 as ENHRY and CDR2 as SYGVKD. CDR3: CASTRGSSGNTIYF. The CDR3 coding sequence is TGTGCCTCAACCCGGGGAAGCTCTGGAAACACCATATATTTT.

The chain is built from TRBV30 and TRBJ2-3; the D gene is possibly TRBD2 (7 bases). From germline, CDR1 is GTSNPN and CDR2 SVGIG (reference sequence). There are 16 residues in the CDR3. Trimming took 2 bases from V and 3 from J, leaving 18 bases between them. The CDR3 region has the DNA TGTGCCTGGAGTCGGGGGGCCGGTGGGGCGACAGATACGCAGTATTTT. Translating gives CAWSRGAGGATDTQYF.

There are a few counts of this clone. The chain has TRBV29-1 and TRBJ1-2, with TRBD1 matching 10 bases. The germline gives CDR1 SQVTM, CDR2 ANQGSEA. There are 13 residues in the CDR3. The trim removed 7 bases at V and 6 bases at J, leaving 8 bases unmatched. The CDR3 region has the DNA TGCAGCGGGGAGGGCGGACAGGGGGATGGCTACACCTTC. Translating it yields CSGEGGQGDGYTF.

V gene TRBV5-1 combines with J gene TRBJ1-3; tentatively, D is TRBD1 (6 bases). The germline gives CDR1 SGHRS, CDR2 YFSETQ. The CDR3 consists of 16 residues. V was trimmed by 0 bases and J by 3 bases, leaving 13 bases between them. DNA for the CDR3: TGCGCCAGCAGCTTGGCGGGGGGGCGAAATGGAAACACCATATATTTT. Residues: CASSLAGGRNGNTIYF.

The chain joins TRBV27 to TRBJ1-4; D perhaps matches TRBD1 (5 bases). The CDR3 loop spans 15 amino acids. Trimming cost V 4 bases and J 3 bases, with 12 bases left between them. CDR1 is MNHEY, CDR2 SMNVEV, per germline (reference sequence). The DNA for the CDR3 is TGTGCCAGCAGTTCACCTCAGGGTGCTAATGAAAAACTGTTTTTT. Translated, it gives CASSSPQGANEKLFF.

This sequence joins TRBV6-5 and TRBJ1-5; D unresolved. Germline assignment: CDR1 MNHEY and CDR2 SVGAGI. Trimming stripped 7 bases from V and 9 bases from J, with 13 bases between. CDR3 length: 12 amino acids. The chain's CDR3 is CASTSGISPQHF. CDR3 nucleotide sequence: TGTGCCAGCACCTCGGGGATCTCGCCCCAGCATTTT.

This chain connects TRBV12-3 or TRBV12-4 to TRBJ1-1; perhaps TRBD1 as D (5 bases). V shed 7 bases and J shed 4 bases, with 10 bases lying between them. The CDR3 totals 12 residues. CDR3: CASTPGGTEAFF. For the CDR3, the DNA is TGTGCCAGCACCCCCGGGGGCACTGAAGCTTTCTTT.

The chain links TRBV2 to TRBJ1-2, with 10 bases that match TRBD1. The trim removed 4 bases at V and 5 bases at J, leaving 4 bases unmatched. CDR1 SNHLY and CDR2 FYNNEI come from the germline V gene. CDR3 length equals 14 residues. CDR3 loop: CASSAWTGGYGYTF. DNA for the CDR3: TGTGCCAGCAGTGCGTGGACAGGGGGATATGGCTACACCTTC.

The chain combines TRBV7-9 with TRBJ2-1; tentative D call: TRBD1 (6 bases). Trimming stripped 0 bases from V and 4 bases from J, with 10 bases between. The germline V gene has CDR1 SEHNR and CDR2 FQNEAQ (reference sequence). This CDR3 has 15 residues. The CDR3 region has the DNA TGTGCCAGCAGCTTAGCGAGACAGGCGTACAATGAGCAGTTCTTC. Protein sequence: CASSLARQAYNEQFF.

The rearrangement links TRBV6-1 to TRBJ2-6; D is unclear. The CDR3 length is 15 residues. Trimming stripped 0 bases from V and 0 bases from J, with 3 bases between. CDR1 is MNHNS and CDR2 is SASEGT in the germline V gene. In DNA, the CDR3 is TGTGCCAGCAGTGAAGCTCGCTCTGGGGCCAACGTCCTGACTTTC. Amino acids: CASSEARSGANVLTF.

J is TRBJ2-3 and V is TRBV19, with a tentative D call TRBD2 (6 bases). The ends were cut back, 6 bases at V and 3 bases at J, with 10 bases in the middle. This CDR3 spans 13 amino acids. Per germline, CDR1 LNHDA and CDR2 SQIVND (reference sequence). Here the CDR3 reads CASRPGGTDTQYF. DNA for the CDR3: TGTGCCAGTAGACCCGGGGGAACAGATACGCAGTATTTT.

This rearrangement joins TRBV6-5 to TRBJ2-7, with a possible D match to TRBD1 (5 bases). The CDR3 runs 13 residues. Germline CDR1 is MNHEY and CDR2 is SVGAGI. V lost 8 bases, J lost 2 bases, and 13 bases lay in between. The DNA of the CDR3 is TGTGCCAGCTCGATTGACAGAGCCTACGAGCAGTACTTC. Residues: CASSIDRAYEQYF.

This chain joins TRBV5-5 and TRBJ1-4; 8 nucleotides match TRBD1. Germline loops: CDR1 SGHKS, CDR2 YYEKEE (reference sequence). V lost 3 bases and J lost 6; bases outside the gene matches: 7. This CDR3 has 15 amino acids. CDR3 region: CASSSRDRSYEKLFF. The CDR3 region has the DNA TGTGCCAGCAGCTCCCGGGACAGGTCGTATGAAAAACTGTTTTTT.

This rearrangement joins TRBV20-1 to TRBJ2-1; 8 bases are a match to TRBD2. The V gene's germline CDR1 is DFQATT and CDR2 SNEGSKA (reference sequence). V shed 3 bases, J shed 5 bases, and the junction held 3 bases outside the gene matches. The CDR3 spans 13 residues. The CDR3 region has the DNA TGCAGTGCTAGTCCGGGAGGGAACAATGAGCAGTTCTTC. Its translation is CSASPGGNNEQFF.

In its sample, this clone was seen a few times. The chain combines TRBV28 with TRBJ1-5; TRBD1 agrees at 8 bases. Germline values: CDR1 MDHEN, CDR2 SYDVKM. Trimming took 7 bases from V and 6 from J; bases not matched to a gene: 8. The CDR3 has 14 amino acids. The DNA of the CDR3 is TGTGCCAGCAAGTTGGGACAGGATATTCAGCCCCAGCATTTT. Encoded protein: CASKLGQDIQPQHF.